One and the same sample provided the 20 T cell receptor beta chains below, sequenced in a study of response to subunit inactivated influenza vaccine. TCRdb used MiXCR to reprocess the RT-PCR reads, holding one entry per CDR3 protein. Seen here are 150,000 or so distinct CDR3 sequences, around a tenth observed once, and the top ten hold around 33%. The material sequenced was CD8+ T cells sorted from PBMCs, taken less than 30 months after vaccination. The source is a man in his fifties or sixties who received an inactivated influenza vaccine.

The V and J genes are TRBV20-1 and TRBJ2-1, with 9 positions matching TRBD2. CDR3 length equals 16 residues. From germline, CDR1 is DFQATT and CDR2 SNEGSKA (reference sequence). The junction had 11 bases not matched to a gene; V was cut back by 4 bases and J by 4 bases. The CDR3 here is CSAIPAREGIYNEQFF. DNA for the CDR3: TGCAGTGCTATACCCGCGCGGGAGGGAATTTACAATGAGCAGTTCTTC.

This clonotype has just a few counts. This chain connects TRBV20-1 to TRBJ2-7; 7 bases map to TRBD2. J lost 4 bases, V lost 5 bases, and 8 bases had no gene match. CDR3 length: 13 residues. Looked up from germline, CDR1 is DFQATT and CDR2 is SNEGSKA (reference sequence). The CDR3 nucleotides are TGCAGTGCTGACGGGACTAATGTATACGAGCAGTACTTC. This gives the protein CSADGTNVYEQYF.

There are a few counts of this clonotype. V is TRBV10-3 and J is TRBJ2-7, with unresolved D. The V end lost 3 bases, the J end lost 2 bases, and 11 bases lay between the germline ends. The CDR3 contains 14 residues. Germline lookup yields CDR1 ENHRY and CDR2 SYGVKD. CDR3 nucleotides: TGTGCCATCAGTGAAGCGCTGACCGCCTACGAGCAGTACTTC. Residues: CAISEALTAYEQYF.

This clonotype showed up just a few times. V is TRBV28 and J is TRBJ1-5; D may be TRBD1 (5 bases). V was trimmed by 3 bases and J by 3 bases, leaving 9 bases between them. The germline CDR1 and CDR2 sequences are MDHEN and SYDVKM. This CDR3 is 14 amino acids long. Here the CDR3 reads CASSFPRDNQPQHF. The CDR3, as DNA: TGTGCCAGCAGTTTTCCCAGGGACAATCAGCCCCAGCATTTT.

Many counts were recorded for this clonotype. The gene calls are TRBV20-1 and TRBJ2-1, with 10 nucleotides matching TRBD2. Looked up from germline, CDR1 is DFQATT and CDR2 is SNEGSKA (reference sequence). CDR3 length: 14 residues. Trimming took 5 bases from V and 2 from J; bases not matched to a gene: 3. The CDR3 is CSAWTSGTYNEQFF. DNA of the CDR3: TGCAGTGCTTGGACTAGCGGTACCTACAATGAGCAGTTCTTC.

The V call is TRBV7-2, the J call TRBJ2-7; D unresolved. This CDR3 has 13 residues. Germline V gene sequence: CDR1 SGHTA, CDR2 FQGNSA. V lost 5 bases, J lost 6 bases, and 14 bases lay in between. As DNA, the CDR3 is TGTGCCAGCAGCCCCGGTTTACGTCTCGAGCAGTACTTC. Its translation is CASSPGLRLEQYF.

This clonotype was seen many times. The rearrangement uses TRBV7-8 and TRBJ2-5; D perhaps matches TRBD2 (5 bases). V lost 2 bases and J lost 4, with 11 bases in between. Germline CDR1 SGHVS, CDR2 FQNEAQ. This CDR3 is built from 14 residues. The chain's CDR3 is CASSLFSVLETQYF. The CDR3 DNA sequence: TGTGCCAGCAGCTTATTTAGCGTTCTAGAGACCCAGTACTTC.

V and J are TRBV4-2 and TRBJ2-2; 7 nucleotides match TRBD2. With 4 bases clipped from V and 3 bases from J, the junction kept 8 bases outside the gene matches. This CDR3 comprises 16 residues. Germline CDR1 and CDR2: LGHNA and YNFKEQ. CDR3 sequence reads: CASSRLRGEDTGELFF. The CDR3 DNA is TGTGCCAGCAGCCGGCTCCGGGGGGAGGACACCGGGGAGCTGTTTTTT.

The chain links TRBV9 to TRBJ1-4; D is unclear. V dropped 0 bases and J dropped 5 bases, with 11 bases sitting between them. Germline V CDR1 and CDR2: SGDLS, YYNGEE. The CDR3 is 15 amino acids. The CDR3 here is CASSVAGRANEKLFF. The CDR3 bases are TGTGCCAGCAGCGTAGCTGGGAGGGCCAATGAAAAACTGTTTTTT.

There are a few counts of this clonotype. V and J are TRBV6-1 and TRBJ1-1; D not resolved. Trimming left V 5 bases short and J 4 bases short, with 14 bases between. The CDR3 spans 14 residues. Germline-derived CDR1 and CDR2 are MNHNS and SASEGT. The CDR3 DNA is TGTGCCAGCAGTCCCCCGGGAGGGCCCACTGAAGCTTTCTTT. It encodes CASSPPGGPTEAFF.

This chain links TRBV7-8 with TRBJ2-1; TRBD2 agrees at 9 bases. CDR1 and CDR2 (germline): SGHVS, FQNEAQ. Trimming at V came to 1 base and at J to 8 bases, leaving 3 bases not matched to a gene. The CDR3 sequence is 14 residues long. The chain's CDR3 is CASSLVAGGYEQFF. The DNA for the CDR3 is TGTGCCAGCAGCTTAGTGGCGGGAGGGTATGAGCAGTTCTTC.

This clonotype was counted a few times. The rearrangement joins TRBV5-6 to TRBJ2-7; 9 nucleotides align to TRBD1. The CDR3 is 13 residues long. J gave up 2 bases and V 4 bases, and 1 base lay outside the gene matches. Germline assignment: CDR1 SGHDT and CDR2 YYEEEE. The CDR3 sequence is CASSRDRAYEQYF. The CDR3 bases are TGTGCCAGCAGCCGGGACAGGGCCTACGAGCAGTACTTC.

This rearrangement joins TRBV5-1 to TRBJ2-7; D unclear. V lost 2 bases and J 2 bases, leaving 8 bases between the germline ends. Germline V lookup: CDR1 SGHRS, CDR2 YFSETQ. This CDR3 has 13 amino acids. The CDR3 DNA reads as TGCGCCAGCAGCTTTTACCCTCCCTACGAGCAGTACTTC. Its protein product is CASSFYPPYEQYF.

V gene TRBV7-9 combines with J gene TRBJ1-2, with a weak D call TRBD1 (5 bases). This CDR3 is 16 amino acids long. In germline, CDR1 is SEHNR, CDR2 FQNEAQ (reference sequence). Trimming removed 5 bases from V and 1 base from J, with 17 bases in between. CDR3 protein: CASSNPVGQGNYGYTF. CDR3 bases: TGTGCCAGCAGCAACCCTGTTGGGCAGGGTAACTATGGCTACACCTTC.

This clonotype was observed many times. The genes are TRBV10-3 and TRBJ2-2; D is tentatively TRBD1 or TRBD2 (7 bases each). The CDR3 is made up of 17 amino acids. Between the trimmed V and J ends, which lost 4 bases and 0 bases, there was a span of 15 bases. Germline V gives CDR1 ENHRY, CDR2 SYGVKD. The CDR3 nucleotides are TGTGCCATCAGTGGGGGAGGGGGCGATGCGAACACCGGGGAGCTGTTTTTT. It yields the protein CAISGGGGDANTGELFF.

The chain joins TRBV28 to TRBJ2-3; 7 bases match TRBD2. The CDR3 contains 18 residues. Trimming removed 4 bases from V and 0 bases from J; junction bases left unmatched: 13. Germline CDR1 reads MDHEN; CDR2 reads SYDVKM. The CDR3 reads CASSSPLASGGSTDTQYF. In nucleotides, the CDR3 is TGTGCCAGCAGTTCCCCGCTGGCTAGCGGAGGGAGCACAGATACGCAGTATTTT.

This clonotype was seen repeatedly, ten times or more. The chain uses TRBV7-2 and TRBJ2-7; D remains ambiguous. The CDR3 contains 15 residues. Germline-derived CDR1 and CDR2 are SGHTA and FQGNSA. Trimming cost V 5 bases and J 0 bases, with 14 bases left between them. The CDR3 coding sequence is TGTGCCAGCAGCCTACCCTTATATAGCTCCTACGAGCAGTACTTC. This sequence encodes CASSLPLYSSYEQYF.

This clonotype was counted a few times. The gene calls are TRBV7-8 and TRBJ2-7; 10 bases fit TRBD1. The CDR3 consists of 15 residues. Germline CDR1 reads SGHVS; CDR2 reads FQNEAQ. J was trimmed by 3 bases and V by 1 base; bases with no gene match: 3. The CDR3 DNA reads TGTGCCAGCAGCTTAGGAGGGACAGGGGTCTACGAGCAGTACTTC. This codes for CASSLGGTGVYEQYF.

This clonotype was seen more than once but under ten times. V and J are TRBV12-3 or TRBV12-4 and TRBJ2-7, with 7 bases matching TRBD2. Trimming cost V 3 bases and J 4 bases; bases outside gene matches: 9. The CDR3 loop spans 15 amino acids. DNA for the CDR3: TGTGCCAGCAGTTTGGGCGGGAGTCCTCTTTACGAGCAGTACTTC. Its translation is CASSLGGSPLYEQYF.

This clonotype was counted a few times. The chain is built from TRBV28 and TRBJ1-4; TRBD1 aligns across 10 bases. The CDR3 consists of 14 residues. V trimming: 6 bases; J trimming: 8 bases; junction bases outside the gene matches: 6. CDR1 is MDHEN, CDR2 SYDVKM, per germline. The CDR3 nucleotides are TGTGCCAGCAGGACGACAGGGGGCGAGGAAAAACTGTTTTTT. The encoded protein is CASRTTGGEEKLFF.